This TCR beta chain was recovered during a study of OX40 agonist ivuxolimab in advanced cancers. Turning to the study itself: In this cohort, patients received ivuxolimab, an agonistic anti-OX40 (CD134) antibody. Every patient in dose escalation had hepatocellular carcinoma, melanoma, renal cell or head and neck cancer.

Trimming cost V 0 bases and J 2 bases, with 9 bases left between them. The CDR3 runs 15 residues. Germline CDR1 LNHNV, CDR2 YYDKDF (reference sequence). Some clones are missing from TCRdb's copy, which holds only in-frame ones; the method was immunoSEQ multiplex PCR. The table records 70,000 to 85,000 clones, just over 90% of them present only once. The starting material was CD4+ or CD8+ T cells sorted from blood, obtained in a trial of the OX40 agonist ivuxolimab. The chain has TRBV15 and TRBJ2-3, with unresolved D. This TCR was recovered from an adult with an advanced solid tumor such as melanoma, head and neck, liver or kidney cancer. The CDR3 here is CATSRERQITDTQYF. The CDR3 bases are TGTGCCACCAGCAGAGAGAGGCAGATCACAGATACGCAGTATTTT.